This T cell receptor (beta chain) comes out of a study of CD8 T cells in Susac syndrome (dated by TCRdb to between 2018 and 2021). Some background on the complete study: Among the sequenced Susac syndrome patients, six had clinically active disease and about eight were in clinical remission. At the time of blood withdrawal, Susac syndrome patients were either therapy-naive, taking corticosteroids (with some also receiving IVIg), or on IVIg alone. Repertoire sequencing was used to test whether CD8+ T cell activation and differentiation in Susac syndrome was antigen driven. The study compared CD8+ T cell repertoire clonality among around 11 healthy donors, 14 Susac syndrome patients and fewer than 19 multiple sclerosis patients. General findings and caveats noted by the study authors: Clonal expansion was observed in Susac syndrome CD8+ repertoires, with the highest expansion in CD8+ TEMRA cells and greater expansion in clinically active than in remitting patients. The number of individuals in the TCR sequencing and HLA analysis was acknowledged as relatively small. In the total CD8+ and CD8+ TEMRA repertoires, approximately 16 and five Susac-specific public clones, respectively, were identified.

Peripheral blood CD8+ and CD4+ T cells from healthy donors, Susac syndrome patients and multiple sclerosis patients were profiled using high-throughput TCR beta sequencing. Recently defined diagnostic criteria for definite or probable disease were met by the Susac syndrome patients. Bulk CD8+ and CD4+ T cells were purified by magnetic negative isolation, whereas CD8+ TEMRA cells were enriched by FACS. Blood was drawn into EDTA tubes, processed within 24 hours, and PBMCs were isolated by density gradient centrifugation. PBMCs intended for TCR sequencing were cryopreserved in liquid nitrogen and were subsequently thawed in a 37 degrees C water bath. The sorted or isolated CD4+, CD8+ and CD8+ TEMRA cells had a purity of 90% or higher. RNA was extracted using the RNeasy kit, and roughly 0.5 to 1 microgram was reverse transcribed with random hexamers. The immunoSEQ multiplex PCR assay, which covers 54 Vbeta and 13 Jbeta segments, was used to amplify TCR beta CDR3 regions. PCR amplification bias was corrected by using a synthetic template baseline for primer optimization and computational correction. Under the source paper's analysis protocol: Reads were assigned to V, D and J genes according to IMGT and analyzed in immunoSEQ Analyzer, with only productive sequences retained. Clonality was calculated as one minus the Shannon entropy normalized by log2 of the number of productive unique sequences. For each patient and control, public and private clones were evaluated within the 100 most prevalent clones. Susac-specific clones were defined as absent from healthy and MS cohorts, about 1,100 published viral clones and other ImmuneACCESS disease sequences. TCRdb redid the processing of the public reads, applying fastp at Q25 and MiXCR, and retained in-frame beta chains. Each record represents a unique CDR3 protein, reported with the most common genes and DNA among its rows. TCRdb assigned the V and J calls; the authors' analysis was not used. The sample has some 110,000 distinct CDR3 sequences on record, roughly 94% of them singletons. More than 0.25% of the sample is held by the ten biggest clonotypes.

This clonotype appeared a few times. Its antigen has not been determined. No qualities accompany the bases; no much larger clone lies one base away. This sequence was found in a human donor with Susac syndrome. Sequencing was done on a sample of CD8+ T cells from PBMCs.

The base sequence is TGTGCCAGCAGCCAAGAGAGAGATACGCAGTATTTT. Its coded protein is CASSQERDTQYF. The sequence joins TRBV3-1 to TRBJ2-3; no D gene call is confident. Reading the germline V gene (reference sequence) gives CDR1 LGHDT and CDR2 YNNKEL. From its cysteine to its phenylalanine, the CDR3 spans 12 amino acids. Only the CDR3 portion is preserved as DNA: 36 bases, with reading frame beginning at the first base. Trimming costs V 0 bases and J 5 bases, and their ends lie 3 bases apart.